Given below is one TCR beta chain in context. Its antigen remains undetermined. Per-base qualities were not stored, and no clone one base away is much larger. The sample originates from a study of high-grade serous ovarian cancer treatment subgroups (dated by TCRdb to 2020 to 2022). For context, the study as a whole: A mean of 14,192 reads and approximately 7,500 unique TCR beta rearrangements per sample was generated by sequencing. In total there were roughly 96 samples, since every patient provided one primary tumor sample and two metastatic tumor samples. Under a laparoscopic triage algorithm, patients with high-grade serous ovarian cancer were grouped by complete gross resection or by neoadjuvant chemotherapy response, and the study profiled the TCR beta repertoires of these patients. The 30-patient cohort included approximately ten patients with no residual disease after primary surgery (R0), approximately ten excellent NACT responders, and approximately ten poor NACT responders.

The tumor samples were collected prior to definitive surgery or chemotherapy. Genomic DNA extraction was performed by the MD Anderson Biospecimen Extraction Resource, and TCR sequencing was carried out by the MD Anderson Cancer Genomics Laboratory. The germline V gene gives CDR1 as MDHEN and CDR2 as SYDVKM. From the cysteine up to the phenylalanine, the CDR3 has a length of 15 residues. The only DNA kept is the CDR3, 45 bases in frame from the first base. The trim is 1 base for V and 8 bases for J, with a gap of 15 bases between the germline ends. The 75 to 95 tumor samples underwent high-throughput TCR profiling with ImmunoSEQ. In the authors' own workflow: To measure repertoire diversity, the metrics used were richness (unique productive sequences), clonality, evenness and relatedness, and the Bhattacharyya coefficient was used to assess similarity between samples. In a sensitivity analysis, TCRs with fewer than two reads were excluded, and consistent conclusions were obtained. The table was pulled from immuneACCESS by TCRdb, which kept in-frame rearrangements only. Such tables lose some clones; where checked, under half of the loss comes from unresolved V genes, and the rest has no known cause. Clone size and the V and J calls come from that table; the DNA yielded D and trimming. Recorded for this sample are some 4,400 clones; about 73% of them occurred a single time. Clones ranked in the top ten supply about a tenth of the sample.

The paper's findings and limits, for the study overall: The TCR repertoire analyses centered on CDR3, and CDR1 and CDR2 were not analyzed. Bulk tumor TCR sequencing lacked spatial information, limiting insight into HGSC tumor complexity and diversity. Repertoire similarity between tumors from the same patient ranged from about 0.1 to 0.8, while tumors from different patients showed almost no similarity. TCR clonal relatedness correlated positively with neoantigen level and, by trend, with copy number variation and mutation load from whole-genome sequencing.

The sample consisted of tumor tissue. The receptor was derived from a human donor with high-grade serous ovarian cancer. In this chain, TRBV28 is recombined with TRBJ2-1, with a weak D call of TRBD1 (7 bases match). Read as DNA, the sequence is TGTGCCAGCAGTTTATCTAGGCCAGGGGGGTATGAGCAGTTCTTC. Its protein reads: CASSLSRPGGYEQFF.